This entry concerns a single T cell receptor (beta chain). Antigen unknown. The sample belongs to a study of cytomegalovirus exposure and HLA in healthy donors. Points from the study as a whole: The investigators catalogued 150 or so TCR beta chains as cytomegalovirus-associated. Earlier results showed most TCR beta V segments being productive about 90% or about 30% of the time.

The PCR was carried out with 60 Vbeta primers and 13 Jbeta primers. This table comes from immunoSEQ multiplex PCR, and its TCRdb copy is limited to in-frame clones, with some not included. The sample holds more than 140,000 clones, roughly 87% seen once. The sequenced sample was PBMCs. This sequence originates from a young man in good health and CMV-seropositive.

The chain's CDR3 is CASRPTVSIVPDTIYF. The CDR3, as DNA: TGTGCCAGCAGACCGACAGTGTCGATTGTTCCGGACACCATATATTTT. This chain uses TRBV7-9 with TRBJ1-3; a possible D gene is TRBD1 (5 bases). The V end lost 6 bases, the J end lost 8 bases, and 23 bases lay between the germline ends. This CDR3 contains 16 residues. CDR1 SEHNR and CDR2 FQNEAQ come from the germline V gene (reference sequence).